This TCR beta chain was recorded in a study of technical replicates of blood from a handful of donors (dated by TCRdb to 2015 to 2018). As regards this clone: Its binding antigen is unknown. No qualities accompany the bases; no much larger clone lies one base away.

From cysteine to phenylalanine, the CDR3 is 14 amino acids long. Kept here is only the CDR3 DNA, which spans 42 bases and is read in frame from base 1. For CDR1 and CDR2, the germline V gene lists MNHNS and SASEGT. Compared with germline, V lacks 4 bases and J lacks 2 bases; bases without a gene match: 3. To prepare the library, the immunoSEQ multiplex PCR assay was applied. Held by TCRdb, this immuneACCESS table contains in-frame sequences only and omits some clones. Under half of the omission traces to an unresolved V gene where checked; the cause of the rest is unknown. This sample holds 60,000 to 65,000 clones; almost 95% were observed only once. Jointly, the top ten make up about 4.5% of the sample.

The chain joins TRBV6-1 to TRBJ2-7; 9 bases in between match TRBD1. The TCR sequence derives from a human donor in good health. Some clones in this sample may be carry-over from other donors' samples. Material for sequencing was PBMCs. The DNA is TGTGCCAGCAGTGGAGGGACAGGGCCCTACGAGCAGTACTTC. It encodes CASSGGTGPYEQYF.